The TCR beta chain described here comes from a study of T cell responses to AZD1222 COVID-19 vaccine. Study-wide points: Clonal diversity was possibly underestimated; the donors were predominantly white British and more often female. Seropositive at baseline were only 5 to 7 AZD1222 recipients.

The CDR3 runs 13 residues. J lost 3 bases, V lost 5 bases, and 3 bases had no gene match. Germline loops: CDR1 LNHDA, CDR2 SQIVND (reference sequence). As regards this clone: The antigen remains unidentified.

This table comes from immunoSEQ multiplex PCR, and its TCRdb copy is limited to in-frame clones, with some not included. The sample lists about 110,000 clones, almost 90% seen once, with 5% to 5.5% in the top ten. Sequencing was performed on peripheral blood, taken on day 0 of AZD1222 vaccination. The rearrangement uses TRBV19 and TRBJ2-7; 8 nucleotides line up with TRBD2. This TCR derives from an adult in good health. CDR3 in DNA: TGTGCCAGTAGTTCCGCGGGAGGCTACGAGCAGTACTTC. Protein: CASSSAGGYEQYF.